This T cell receptor beta chain was recovered during a study of T-cell reconstitution after alpha-beta-depleted transplantation in children. Preparation of the TCRbeta library was carried out with unique molecular identifiers. TCRdb re-called the PCR reads with MiXCR, one entry per CDR3 protein. Of 230,000 or so distinct CDR3 sequences in the sample, 9% to 10% were seen once. This clonotype was recorded at least ten times. The origin of this receptor is a human donor who donated a stem cell graft to a child with SCID. This material consisted of PBMCs from the stem cell graft donor, taken from the stem cell graft.

The CDR3 DNA sequence: TGTGCCAGCGGGCCCCTCTCTAGCGGGGATTACAATGAGCAGTTCTTC. Protein: CASGPLSSGDYNEQFF. The chain links TRBV9 to TRBJ2-1; 9 nucleotides match TRBD2. Germline values: CDR1 SGDLS, CDR2 YYNGEE. The CDR3 consists of 16 residues. After removal of 7 bases from V and 4 bases from J, the junction contained 12 bases not matched to a gene.